A single sample gave rise to the 10 T cell receptor beta chains below, sequenced in a study of PD-L1 blockade in urothelial cancer. Here immunoSEQ multiplex PCR was the method, and the copy in TCRdb shows in-frame clones only, minus some. The sample holds 71,000 or so clones, roughly 91% seen once. Specimen: PBMCs, collected around atezolizumab (anti-PD-L1) treatment. The origin of the receptors is a man aged 55 to 69 with urothelial cancer.

The gene calls are TRBV19 and TRBJ1-5, with D perhaps TRBD1 (5 bases). The CDR3 extends over 15 amino acids. CDR1 LNHDA and CDR2 SQIVND come from the germline V gene (reference sequence). The V gene lost 1 base and the J gene lost 4 bases, with 11 bases spanning the gap. CDR3 sequence (DNA): TGTGCCAGTAGTATAGGCCAGGGTGTTAATCAGCCCCAGCATTTT. This sequence encodes CASSIGQGVNQPQHF.

J is TRBJ2-5 and V is TRBV5-4, with 10 bases matching TRBD2. The CDR3 extends over 12 amino acids. From germline, CDR1 is SGHNT and CDR2 YYREEE (reference sequence). Unmatched junction bases numbered 3, after V lost 9 bases and J lost 4 bases. The CDR3 nucleotides are TGTGCCATTTGGACTAGCGGAGAGACCCAGTACTTC. It translates to CAIWTSGETQYF. Combining the CDR3 with reference TRBV5-4 and TRBJ2-5 gives the whole variable domain ETGVTQSPTHLIKTRGQQVTLRCSSQSGHNTVSWYQQALGQGPQFIFQYYREEENGRGNFPPRFSGLQFPNYSSELNVNALELDDSALYLCAIWTSGETQYFGPGTRLLVL.

The chain recombines TRBV19 with TRBJ2-1; maybe TRBD1 (6 bases). CDR3 size: 15 residues. Trimming removed 5 bases from V and 0 bases from J, with 11 bases in between. CDR1 and CDR2 from the germline V gene are LNHDA and SQIVND (reference sequence). The CDR3 DNA reads as TGTGCCAGTAGTGTACAGGGCCTCTCCTACAATGAGCAGTTCTTC. Translation: CASSVQGLSYNEQFF.

This clone was observed once. This chain uses TRBV28 with TRBJ2-1, with a weak D call TRBD1 (7 bases). Germline values: CDR1 MDHEN, CDR2 SYDVKM. The CDR3 has 15 amino acids. V was cut by 3 bases and J by 6 bases, with 15 bases left in between. The DNA of the CDR3 is TGTGCCAGCAGTTTTAGACAGGGAGGTGGCAATGAGCAGTTCTTC. Translated, it gives CASSFRQGGGNEQFF.

This clone has only a few counts. The rearrangement links TRBV7-9 to TRBJ2-7; D gene unclear. CDR3 length: 13 amino acids. Germline loops: CDR1 SEHNR, CDR2 FQNEAQ (reference sequence). Between the trimmed V and J ends, which lost 2 bases and 5 bases, there was a span of 10 bases. This CDR3 reads CASSLREADEQYF. The CDR3 DNA reads TGTGCCAGCAGCTTAAGAGAGGCGGACGAGCAGTACTTC.

This clone was detected a few times. The gene calls are TRBV5-1 and TRBJ2-7; maybe TRBD1 (5 bases). The CDR3 loop spans 12 amino acids. CDR1 is SGHRS, CDR2 YFSETQ, per germline. V was shortened by 7 bases and J by 0 bases, with 8 bases between the two germline ends. CDR3 nucleotide sequence: TGCGCCAGCGGCAGGGACTCCTACGAGCAGTACTTC. Protein product: CASGRDSYEQYF. Supplemented by reference TRBV5-1 and TRBJ2-7, the full variable domain reads KAGVTQTPRYLIKTRGQQVTLSCSPISGHRSVSWYQQTPGQGLQFLFEYFSETQRNKGNFPGRFSGRQFSNSRSEMNVSTLELGDSALYLCASGRDSYEQYFGPGTRLTVT.

This chain connects TRBV2 to TRBJ2-7; D is possibly TRBD2 (6 bases). The CDR3 sequence is 15 residues long. Deletions cut 1 base from V and 3 bases from J, with 13 bases between. The germline V gene encodes CDR1 SNHLY and CDR2 FYNNEI. CDR3 in DNA: TGTGCCAGCAGTGAAGGGGGACTCCCATTCTACGAGCAGTACTTC. Translating it yields CASSEGGLPFYEQYF.

In this sample, this clone turned up once. The chain carries TRBV11-2 and TRBJ2-7, with a possible D match to TRBD2 (5 bases). Per germline, CDR1 SGHAT and CDR2 FQNNGV. The V and J ends lost 5 bases and 7 bases respectively, with 9 bases between them. CDR3 length: 11 amino acids. The CDR3 DNA is TGTGCCAGCAGCCTACGCGGGGAGCAGTACTTC. This codes for CASSLRGEQYF.

The V call is TRBV27, the J call TRBJ2-2, with TRBD2 identical over 9 bases. Germline V gene data show CDR1 as MNHEY and CDR2 as SMNVEV (reference sequence). Trimming at V came to 6 bases and at J to 5 bases, leaving 4 bases not matched to a gene. This CDR3 region has 14 residues. DNA of the CDR3: TGTGCCAGCAGGCGGGAGGGCCGGACCGGGGAGCTGTTTTTT. Protein product: CASRREGRTGELFF.

The genes are TRBV6-1 and TRBJ1-5; unclear D gene. Germline CDR1 and CDR2: MNHNS and SASEGT. This CDR3 is built from 15 residues. Trimming removed 5 bases from V and 0 bases from J, with 11 bases in between. CDR3 bases: TGTGCCAGCAGTCCCACAGTTTATAGCAATCAGCCCCAGCATTTT. Amino acid sequence: CASSPTVYSNQPQHF.